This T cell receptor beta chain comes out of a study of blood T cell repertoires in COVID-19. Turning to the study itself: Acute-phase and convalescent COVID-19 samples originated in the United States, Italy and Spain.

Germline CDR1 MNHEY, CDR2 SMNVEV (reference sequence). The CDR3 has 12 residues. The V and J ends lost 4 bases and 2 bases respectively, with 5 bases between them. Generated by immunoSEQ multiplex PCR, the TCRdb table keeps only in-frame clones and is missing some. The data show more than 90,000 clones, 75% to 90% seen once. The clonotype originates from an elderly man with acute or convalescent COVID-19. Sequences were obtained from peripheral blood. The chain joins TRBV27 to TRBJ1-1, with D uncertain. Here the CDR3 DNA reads TGTGCCAGCAGTTCTATCAACACTGAAGCTTTCTTT. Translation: CASSSINTEAFF.